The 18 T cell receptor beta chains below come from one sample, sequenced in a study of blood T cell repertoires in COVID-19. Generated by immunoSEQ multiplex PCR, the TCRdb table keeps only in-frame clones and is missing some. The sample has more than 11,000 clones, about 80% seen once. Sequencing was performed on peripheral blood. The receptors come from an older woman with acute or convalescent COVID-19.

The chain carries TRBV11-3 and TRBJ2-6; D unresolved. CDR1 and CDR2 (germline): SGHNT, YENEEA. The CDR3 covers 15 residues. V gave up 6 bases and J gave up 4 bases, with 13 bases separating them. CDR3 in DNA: TGTGCCAGCAGTGAGAACAGTGCGGGGGCCAACGTCCTGACTTTC. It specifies CASSENSAGANVLTF. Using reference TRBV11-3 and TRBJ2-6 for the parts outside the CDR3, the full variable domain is EAGVVQSPRYKIIEKKQPVAFWCNPISGHNTLYWYLQNLGQGPELLIRYENEEAVDDSQLPKDRFSAERLKGVDSTLKIQPAELGDSAVYLCASSENSAGANVLTFGAGSRLTVL.

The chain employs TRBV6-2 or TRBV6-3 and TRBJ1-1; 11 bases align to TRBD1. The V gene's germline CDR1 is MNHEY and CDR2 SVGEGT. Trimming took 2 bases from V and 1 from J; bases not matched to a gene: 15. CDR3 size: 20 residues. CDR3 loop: CASSYIGWYTDRGPNTEAFF. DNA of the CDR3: TGTGCCAGCAGTTACATTGGTTGGTACACGGACAGGGGGCCGAACACTGAAGCTTTCTTT.

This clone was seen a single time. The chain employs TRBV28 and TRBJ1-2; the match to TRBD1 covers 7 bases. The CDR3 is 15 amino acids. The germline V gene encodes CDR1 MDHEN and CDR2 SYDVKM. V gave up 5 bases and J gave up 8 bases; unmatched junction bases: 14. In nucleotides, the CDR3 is TGTGCCAGCAGTCCCCCGACAGGGTCCCTGGGAGGCTACACCTTC. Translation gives CASSPPTGSLGGYTF.

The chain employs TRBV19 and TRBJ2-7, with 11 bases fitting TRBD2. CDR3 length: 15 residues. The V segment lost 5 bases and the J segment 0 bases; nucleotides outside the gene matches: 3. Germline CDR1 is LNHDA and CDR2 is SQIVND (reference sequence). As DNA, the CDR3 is TGTGCCAGTAGTCTCCTAGCGGGAGGCTCCTACGAGCAGTACTTC. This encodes CASSLLAGGSYEQYF.

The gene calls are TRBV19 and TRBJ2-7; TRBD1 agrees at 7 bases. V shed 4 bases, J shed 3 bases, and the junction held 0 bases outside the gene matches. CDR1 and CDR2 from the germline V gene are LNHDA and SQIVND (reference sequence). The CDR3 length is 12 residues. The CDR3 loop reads CASSRQGYEQYF. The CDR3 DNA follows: TGTGCCAGTAGTAGACAGGGCTACGAGCAGTACTTC.

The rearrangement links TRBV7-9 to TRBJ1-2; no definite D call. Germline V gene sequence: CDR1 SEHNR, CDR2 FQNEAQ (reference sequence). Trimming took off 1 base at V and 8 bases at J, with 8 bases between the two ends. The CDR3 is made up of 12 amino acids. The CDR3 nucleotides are TGTGCCAGCAGCTTAGAGCGTCGGGGCTACACCTTC. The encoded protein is CASSLERRGYTF.

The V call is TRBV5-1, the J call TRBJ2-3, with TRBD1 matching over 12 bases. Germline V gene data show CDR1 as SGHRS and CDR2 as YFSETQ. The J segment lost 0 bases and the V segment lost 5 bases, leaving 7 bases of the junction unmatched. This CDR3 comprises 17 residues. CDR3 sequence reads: CASSSGTGGVSTDTQYF. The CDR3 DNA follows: TGCGCCAGCAGTTCCGGGACAGGGGGCGTCAGCACAGATACGCAGTATTTT.

The CDR3 region is CASSLVSSNEKLFF. CDR3 in DNA: TGCGCCAGCAGCTTGGTATCCAGTAATGAAAAACTGTTTTTT. This chain connects TRBV5-1 to TRBJ1-4; D not resolved. CDR3 length equals 14 residues. V shed 0 bases and J shed 4 bases, with 7 bases lying between them. Germline lookup yields CDR1 SGHRS and CDR2 YFSETQ.

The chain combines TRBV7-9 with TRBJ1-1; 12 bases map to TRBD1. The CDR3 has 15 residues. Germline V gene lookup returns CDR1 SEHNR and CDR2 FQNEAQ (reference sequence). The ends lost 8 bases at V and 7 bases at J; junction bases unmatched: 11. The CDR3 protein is CASHLGTGGFDEAFF. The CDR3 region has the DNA TGTGCCAGCCACCTTGGGACAGGGGGCTTCGATGAAGCTTTCTTT. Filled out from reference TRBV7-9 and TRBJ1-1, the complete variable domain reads DTGVSQNPRHKITKRGQNVTFRCDPISEHNRLYWYRQTLGQGPEFLTYFQNEAQLEKSRLLSDRFSAERPKGSFSTLEIQRTEQGDSAMYLCASHLGTGGFDEAFFGQGTRLTVV.

CDR3 sequence: CSVGSGRTNYGYTF. The CDR3 DNA is TGCAGCGTTGGGTCCGGCAGGACTAACTATGGCTACACCTTC. The J gene is TRBJ1-2, the V gene TRBV29-1; D is uncertain. Germline values: CDR1 SQVTM, CDR2 ANQGSEA. The CDR3 runs to 14 residues. Trimming shortened V by 4 bases and J by 0 bases, and 12 bases separated the two germline ends.

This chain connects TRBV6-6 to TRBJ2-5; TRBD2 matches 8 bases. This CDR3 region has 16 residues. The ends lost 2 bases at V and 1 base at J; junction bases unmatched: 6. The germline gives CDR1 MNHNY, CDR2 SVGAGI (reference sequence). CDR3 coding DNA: TGTGCCAGCAGTTACGGTACTAGCGGAGTCCAAGAGACCCAGTACTTC. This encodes CASSYGTSGVQETQYF.

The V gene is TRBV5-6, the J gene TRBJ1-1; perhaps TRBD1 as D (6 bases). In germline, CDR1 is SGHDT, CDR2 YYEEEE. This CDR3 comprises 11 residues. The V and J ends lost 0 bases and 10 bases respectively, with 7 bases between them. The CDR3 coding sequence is TGTGCCAGCAGCTTGGGAGGGGGAGCTTTCTTT. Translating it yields CASSLGGGAFF.

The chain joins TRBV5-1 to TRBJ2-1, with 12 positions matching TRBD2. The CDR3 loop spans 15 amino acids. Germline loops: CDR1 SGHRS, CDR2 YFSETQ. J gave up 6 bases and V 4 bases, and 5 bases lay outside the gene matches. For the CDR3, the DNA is TGCGCCAGCAGCGCACTAGCGGGGGGTGGCAATGAGCAGTTCTTC. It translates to CASSALAGGGNEQFF.

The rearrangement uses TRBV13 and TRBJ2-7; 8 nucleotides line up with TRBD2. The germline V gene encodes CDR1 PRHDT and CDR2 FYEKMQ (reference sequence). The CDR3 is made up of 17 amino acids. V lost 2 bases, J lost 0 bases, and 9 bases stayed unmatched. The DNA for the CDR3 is TGTGCCAGCAGCTTATATTACGCGGGGGGCCTCTCCTACGAGCAGTACTTC. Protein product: CASSLYYAGGLSYEQYF. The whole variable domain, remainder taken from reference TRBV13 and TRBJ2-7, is AAGVIQSPRHLIKEKRETATLKCYPIPRHDTVYWYQQGPGQDPQFLISFYEKMQSDKGSIPDRFSAQQFSDYHSELNMSSLELGDSALYFCASSLYYAGGLSYEQYFGPGTRLTVT.

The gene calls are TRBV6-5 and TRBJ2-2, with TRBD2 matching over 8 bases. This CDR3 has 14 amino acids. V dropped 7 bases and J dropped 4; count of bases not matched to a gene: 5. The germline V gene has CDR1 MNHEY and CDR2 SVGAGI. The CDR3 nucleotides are TGTGCCAGCACATCGGGGGGGCGCACCGGGGAGCTGTTTTTT. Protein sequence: CASTSGGRTGELFF.

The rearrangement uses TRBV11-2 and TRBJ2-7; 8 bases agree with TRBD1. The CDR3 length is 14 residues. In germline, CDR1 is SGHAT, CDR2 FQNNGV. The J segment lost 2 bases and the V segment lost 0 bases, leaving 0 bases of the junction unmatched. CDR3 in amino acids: CASSLEQGAYEQYF. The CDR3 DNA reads TGTGCCAGCAGCTTAGAACAGGGGGCCTACGAGCAGTACTTC.

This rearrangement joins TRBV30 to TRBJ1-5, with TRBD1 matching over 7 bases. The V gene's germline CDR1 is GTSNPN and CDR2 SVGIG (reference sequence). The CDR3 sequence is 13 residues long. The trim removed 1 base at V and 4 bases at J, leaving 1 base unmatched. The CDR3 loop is CAWSDRGNQPQHF. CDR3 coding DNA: TGTGCCTGGAGTGACAGGGGTAATCAGCCCCAGCATTTT.

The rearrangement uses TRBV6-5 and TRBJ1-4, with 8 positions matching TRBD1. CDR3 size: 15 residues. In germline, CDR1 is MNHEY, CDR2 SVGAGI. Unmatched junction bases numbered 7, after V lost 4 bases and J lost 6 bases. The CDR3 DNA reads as TGTGCCAGCAGTTTCCGAGGACAGGGCTATGAAAAACTGTTTTTT. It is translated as CASSFRGQGYEKLFF.